Sequencing of this T cell receptor beta chain was carried out in a study of identical twins. About this clonotype itself: What it recognizes is unknown.

Broader study findings: Researchers reported excess low generation probability among twin-shared out-of-frame alpha sequences. Invariant cells of the MAIT and iNKT types might have partly distorted the zero-insertion analyses. Abundant beta clonotypes from cord blood bore fewer insertions; memory repertoires lacked this pattern.

Trimming cost V 0 bases and J 5 bases, with 20 bases left between them. From germline, CDR1 is SGHKS and CDR2 YYEKEE (reference sequence). CDR3 length: 18 residues. TCRdb reprocessed the 5' RACE reads with MiXCR, giving one entry per CDR3 protein. The repertoire holds some 630,000 distinct CDR3 sequences, with just over 7% as singletons. These same data were also listed under a study on yellow fever vaccine responses in identical twins.

The J gene is TRBJ2-2, the V gene TRBV5-5, with D perhaps assigned TRBD1 or TRBD2 (5 bases each). This clonotype originated in a woman aged 18-29 years in good health. Sequencing input: PBMCs. The CDR3 region is CASSLVIGTKYRTGELFF. The CDR3 DNA sequence: TGTGCCAGCAGCTTGGTTATCGGGACGAAGTATCGTACCGGGGAGCTGTTTTTT.